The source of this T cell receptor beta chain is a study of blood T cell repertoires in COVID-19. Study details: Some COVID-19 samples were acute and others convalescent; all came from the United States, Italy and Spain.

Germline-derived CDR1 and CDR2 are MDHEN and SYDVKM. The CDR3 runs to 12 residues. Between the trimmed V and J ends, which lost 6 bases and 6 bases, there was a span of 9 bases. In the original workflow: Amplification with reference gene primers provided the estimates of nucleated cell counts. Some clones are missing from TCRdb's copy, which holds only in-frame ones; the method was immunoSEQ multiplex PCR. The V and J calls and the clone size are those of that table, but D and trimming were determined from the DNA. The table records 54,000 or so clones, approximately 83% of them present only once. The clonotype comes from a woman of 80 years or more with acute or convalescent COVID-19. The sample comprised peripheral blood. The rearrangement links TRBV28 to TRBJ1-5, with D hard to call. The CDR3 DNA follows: TGTGCCAGCAGCCTTCGGGTTCAGCCCCAGCATTTT. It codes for CASSLRVQPQHF.